A single sample gave rise to the 26 T cell receptor beta chains below, sequenced in a study of OX40 agonist ivuxolimab in advanced cancers. Here immunoSEQ multiplex PCR was the method, and the copy in TCRdb shows in-frame clones only, minus some. The sample carries roughly 68,000 clones, about 83% recorded once. This material consisted of CD4+ or CD8+ T cells sorted from blood, taken in a trial of the OX40 agonist ivuxolimab. Every receptor here comes from an adult with an advanced solid tumor such as melanoma, head and neck, liver or kidney cancer.

The chain has TRBV7-7 and TRBJ1-1, with D possibly matching TRBD1 (5 bases). Per the germline V gene, CDR1 is SSHAT and CDR2 is FNYEAQ (reference sequence). CDR3 size: 13 residues. Trimming removed 5 bases from V and 1 base from J, with 8 bases in between. This chain's CDR3 is CASSRDSNTEAFF. In DNA form, the CDR3 reads TGTGCCAGCAGCCGGGACTCGAACACTGAAGCTTTCTTT.

The chain joins TRBV27 to TRBJ2-5; unclear D gene. The CDR3 extends over 13 amino acids. Trimming stripped 5 bases from V and 1 base from J, with 8 bases between. CDR1 is MNHEY and CDR2 is SMNVEV in the germline V gene (reference sequence). CDR3 protein: CASSTGSQETQYF. The DNA of the CDR3 is TGTGCCAGCAGTACCGGGTCCCAAGAGACCCAGTACTTC.

The rearrangement links TRBV6-5 to TRBJ1-2; 7 positions match TRBD1. The CDR3 is 16 amino acids. The ends lost 3 bases at V and 5 bases at J; junction bases unmatched: 12. CDR1 and CDR2 (germline): MNHEY, SVGAGI. The CDR3 reads CASSYFADRAPYGYTF. CDR3 bases: TGTGCCAGCAGTTATTTCGCCGACAGGGCTCCTTATGGCTACACCTTC.

The CDR3 DNA is TGTGCCAGCAGCTTAGTACATGGGGCTGGCTACACCTTC. It encodes CASSLVHGAGYTF. This chain connects TRBV7-2 to TRBJ1-2, with TRBD1 as a possible D gene (5 bases). Germline lookup yields CDR1 SGHTA and CDR2 FQGNSA. The CDR3 is 13 amino acids. V lost 1 base, J lost 7 bases, and 10 bases lay in between.

This clone was observed a single time. J is TRBJ2-3 and V is TRBV6-5, with TRBD2 matching over 14 bases. The germline gives CDR1 MNHEY, CDR2 SVGAGI. The length of the CDR3 is 14 residues. V was clipped by 10 bases and J by 5 bases; unmatched bases: 5. The CDR3 DNA reads as TGTGCCACAGGACTAGCGGGGGGAAGAGATACGCAGTATTTT. This gives the protein CATGLAGGRDTQYF.

This chain uses TRBV2 with TRBJ2-3; D is undetermined. This CDR3 has 14 residues. Germline values: CDR1 SNHLY, CDR2 FYNNEI. The V end lost 4 bases, the J end lost 5 bases, and 13 bases lay between the germline ends. The CDR3 region has the DNA TGTGCCAGCAGTGCTACGCCCTCCTTAGATACGCAGTATTTT. This gives the protein CASSATPSLDTQYF. The full variable domain, its missing parts supplied by reference TRBV2 and TRBJ2-3, is EPEVTQTPSHQVTQMGQEVILRCVPISNHLYFYWYRQILGQKVEFLVSFYNNEISEKSEIFDDQFSVERPDGSNFTLKIRSTKLEDSAMYFCASSATPSLDTQYFGPGTRLTVL.

The CDR3 loop reads CASNARGEKLFF. The CDR3 bases are TGTGCCAGCAACGCCAGGGGAGAAAAACTGTTTTTT. The chain uses TRBV7-9 and TRBJ1-4, with TRBD1 as a possible D gene (6 bases). Germline-derived CDR1 and CDR2 are SEHNR and FQNEAQ (reference sequence). The V end was cut by 7 bases, the J end by 8 bases, with 11 bases between. The CDR3 consists of 12 residues.

This clone turned up a few times. The chain combines TRBV30 with TRBJ2-3; D is perhaps TRBD2 (6 bases). The germline V gene has CDR1 GTSNPN and CDR2 SVGIG (reference sequence). V dropped 2 bases and J dropped 0 bases, with 12 bases sitting between them. This CDR3 comprises 15 residues. CDR3 nucleotides: TGTGCCTGGAGTTTCGCGGGGACTAGCACAGATACGCAGTATTTT. This codes for CAWSFAGTSTDTQYF.

The rearrangement links TRBV6-1 to TRBJ1-4; the match to TRBD1 covers 8 bases. The germline V gene has CDR1 MNHNS and CDR2 SASEGT. With 1 base clipped from V and 8 bases from J, the junction kept 6 bases outside the gene matches. This CDR3 is 15 amino acids long. The CDR3 is CASSEGRTGGEKLFF. The CDR3 DNA reads TGTGCCAGCAGTGAAGGTCGAACAGGGGGAGAAAAACTGTTTTTT.

The V gene is TRBV7-6, the J gene TRBJ2-7; unclear D gene. The CDR3 is 13 amino acids. Trimming cost V 3 bases and J 0 bases, with 6 bases left between them. Germline values: CDR1 SGHVS, CDR2 FNYEAQ. CDR3 in DNA: TGTGCCAGCAGCTTGACATACTCCTACGAGCAGTACTTC. It specifies CASSLTYSYEQYF.

The chain employs TRBV25-1 and TRBJ1-1; no definite D call. Germline-derived CDR1 and CDR2 are MGHDK and SYGVNS. Trimming shortened V by 6 bases and J by 3 bases, and 11 bases separated the two germline ends. This CDR3 region has 13 residues. DNA for the CDR3: TGTGCCAGCAGAGTGGACCGGTACACTGAAGCTTTCTTT. Translating it yields CASRVDRYTEAFF.

CDR3 amino acids: CASTPSRVAGGLHYF. Here the CDR3 DNA reads TGTGCCAGTACACCCTCGAGAGTAGCGGGGGGCCTTCACTACTTC. The chain uses TRBV6-1 and TRBJ2-5; 10 bases are a match to TRBD2. Germline V CDR1 and CDR2: MNHNS, SASEGT. V shed 9 bases and J 14 bases; nucleotides not matched to a gene: 21. The CDR3 runs 15 residues.

The chain combines TRBV11-2 with TRBJ2-5; 8 bases line up with TRBD2. Trimming at V came to 2 bases and at J to 1 base, leaving 6 bases not matched to a gene. The V gene's germline CDR1 is SGHAT and CDR2 FQNNGV. CDR3 size: 16 residues. CDR3 nucleotide sequence: TGTGCCAGCAGCTTACAGGGCGGGGGGTTCCAAGAGACCCAGTACTTC. Residues: CASSLQGGGFQETQYF.

This clone was detected once. The rearrangement links TRBV18 to TRBJ1-4, with 7 bases aligning to TRBD1. The CDR3 is 18 amino acids. V lost 3 bases to trimming and J lost 8 bases; unmatched junction nucleotides: 18. Germline V lookup: CDR1 KGHSH, CDR2 LQKENI. In DNA, the CDR3 is TGTGCCAGCTCACCTCCTGAACTAAGACAGGGTGGAGGAGAAAAACTGTTTTTT. Amino acids: CASSPPELRQGGGEKLFF.

The chain carries TRBV6-6 and TRBJ1-2; 7 positions agree with TRBD1. Germline V lookup: CDR1 MNHNY, CDR2 SVGAGI (reference sequence). The CDR3 is 15 residues long. Unmatched junction bases numbered 12, after V lost 7 bases and J lost 4 bases. The CDR3 region has the DNA TGTGCCAGCACCCCAGGGGGTGTAACCTCCTATGGCTACACCTTC. It codes for CASTPGGVTSYGYTF.

This clone was seen once. This chain connects TRBV14 to TRBJ2-5, with 11 bases that match TRBD2. Trimming took 1 base from V and 0 from J; bases not matched to a gene: 7. The germline gives CDR1 SGHDN, CDR2 FVKESK. The CDR3 totals 18 residues. The CDR3, as DNA: TGTGCCAGCAGCCAAGGCAAGACTAGCGGGGTGTACCAAGAGACCCAGTACTTC. Translating it yields CASSQGKTSGVYQETQYF.

The chain couples TRBV6-6 to TRBJ2-2, with TRBD1 matching over 10 bases. This CDR3 spans 16 amino acids. Germline lookup yields CDR1 MNHNY and CDR2 SVGAGI (reference sequence). With 6 bases clipped from V and 2 bases from J, the junction kept 6 bases outside the gene matches. The CDR3 protein is CASRLGQGGNTGELFF. Here the CDR3 DNA reads TGTGCCAGCAGACTCGGACAGGGGGGAAACACCGGGGAGCTGTTTTTT.

This CDR3 is CASSPGIGGTEQYF. The CDR3 DNA sequence: TGTGCCAGTAGTCCGGGGATCGGGGGTACCGAGCAGTACTTC. The V gene is TRBV19, the J gene TRBJ2-7; tentative D call: TRBD2 (6 bases). V was trimmed by 5 bases and J by 6 bases, leaving 17 bases between them. Germline V gives CDR1 LNHDA, CDR2 SQIVND (reference sequence). CDR3 size: 14 residues.

The gene calls are TRBV23-1 and TRBJ1-5; no clear D. TRBV23-1 is an ORF, with its function uncertain. Trimming stripped 2 bases from V and 5 bases from J, with 10 bases between. This CDR3 spans 14 amino acids. CDR3 residues: CASSQGPYYQPQHF. The CDR3, as DNA: TGCGCCAGCAGTCAAGGACCTTACTATCAGCCCCAGCATTTT.

V usage is TRBV5-1 and J usage is TRBJ1-4; 10 bases agree with TRBD1. The CDR3 runs to 17 residues. Per the germline V gene, CDR1 is SGHRS and CDR2 is YFSETQ. The V and J ends lost 4 bases and 11 bases, in that order; junction bases with no gene match: 17. This chain's CDR3 is CASSRHPPDRGQGKLFF. The DNA of the CDR3 is TGCGCCAGCAGCCGACACCCCCCAGACAGGGGGCAGGGGAAACTGTTTTTT.

The CDR3 sequence is CASSTSGTGGGYTF. CDR3 nucleotide sequence: TGCGCCAGCAGCACCTCCGGGACAGGGGGAGGCTACACCTTC. V usage is TRBV5-1 and J usage is TRBJ1-2; 11 bases fit TRBD1. Trimming at V came to 4 bases and at J to 8 bases, leaving 7 bases not matched to a gene. There are 14 residues in the CDR3. CDR1 SGHRS and CDR2 YFSETQ come from the germline V gene.

The V gene is TRBV30, the J gene TRBJ1-2; D not certain. CDR3 length equals 11 residues. Germline-derived CDR1 and CDR2 are GTSNPN and SVGIG (reference sequence). The V and J ends lost 2 bases and 8 bases respectively, with 9 bases between them. The CDR3 coding sequence is TGTGCCTGGAGTAGGGTGCAAGGCTACACCTTC. Its protein is CAWSRVQGYTF.

This clone came up a few times. V and J are TRBV5-1 and TRBJ2-1; 7 nucleotides align to TRBD2. This CDR3 has 17 amino acids. J was trimmed by 1 base and V by 4 bases; bases with no gene match: 11. Germline CDR1 and CDR2: SGHRS and YFSETQ. This chain's CDR3 is CASSQILAQYSYNEQFF. The CDR3 DNA sequence: TGCGCCAGCAGCCAGATACTAGCGCAATATTCCTACAATGAGCAGTTCTTC.

The J gene is TRBJ2-5, the V gene TRBV10-3; 10 bases fit TRBD1. This CDR3 contains 15 residues. Germline CDR1 is ENHRY and CDR2 is SYGVKD. The J segment lost 0 bases and the V segment lost 7 bases, leaving 5 bases of the junction unmatched. CDR3 in DNA: TGTGCCATCACCTCGGACAGGGGGAACCAAGAGACCCAGTACTTC. This gives the protein CAITSDRGNQETQYF.

This chain connects TRBV6-1 to TRBJ1-5, with D hard to call. The V gene lost 2 bases and the J gene lost 12 bases, with 8 bases spanning the gap. Germline CDR1 MNHNS, CDR2 SASEGT. The CDR3 length is 11 residues. In nucleotides, the CDR3 is TGTGCCAGCAGTGAACGGGATAGCCAGCATTTT. Its translation is CASSERDSQHF.

The genes are TRBV2 and TRBJ2-3; D unresolved. Trimming removed 7 bases from V and 6 bases from J, with 11 bases in between. The germline V gene has CDR1 SNHLY and CDR2 FYNNEI. The length of the CDR3 is 12 residues. In DNA, the CDR3 is TGTGCCAGCACCGAACTGAGGGATACGCAGTATTTT. Translating it yields CASTELRDTQYF.